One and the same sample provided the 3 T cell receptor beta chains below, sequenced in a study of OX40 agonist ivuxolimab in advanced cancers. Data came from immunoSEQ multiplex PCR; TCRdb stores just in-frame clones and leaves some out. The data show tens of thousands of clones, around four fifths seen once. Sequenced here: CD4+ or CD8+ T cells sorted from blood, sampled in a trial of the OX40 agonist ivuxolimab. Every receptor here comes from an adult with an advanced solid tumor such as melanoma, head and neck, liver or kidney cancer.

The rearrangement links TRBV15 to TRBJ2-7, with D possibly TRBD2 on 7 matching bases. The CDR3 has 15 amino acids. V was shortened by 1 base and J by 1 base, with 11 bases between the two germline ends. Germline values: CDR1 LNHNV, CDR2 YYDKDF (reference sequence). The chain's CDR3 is CATSRGGGPSYEQYV. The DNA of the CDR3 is TGTGCCACCAGCAGAGGGGGGGGGCCGTCCTACGAGCAGTACGTC.

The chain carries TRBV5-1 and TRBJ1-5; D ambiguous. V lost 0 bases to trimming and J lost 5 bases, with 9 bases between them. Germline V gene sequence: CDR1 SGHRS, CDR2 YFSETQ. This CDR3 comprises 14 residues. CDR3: CASSLVRYDQPQHF. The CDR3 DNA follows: TGCGCCAGCAGCTTGGTAAGGTACGATCAGCCCCAGCATTTT.

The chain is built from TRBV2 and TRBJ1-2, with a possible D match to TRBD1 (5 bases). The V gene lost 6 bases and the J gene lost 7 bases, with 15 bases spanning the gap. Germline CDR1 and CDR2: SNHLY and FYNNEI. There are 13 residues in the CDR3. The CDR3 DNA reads TGTGCCAGCAGCCCCGGGGGTTTGGGTGGCTACACCTTC. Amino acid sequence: CASSPGGLGGYTF.